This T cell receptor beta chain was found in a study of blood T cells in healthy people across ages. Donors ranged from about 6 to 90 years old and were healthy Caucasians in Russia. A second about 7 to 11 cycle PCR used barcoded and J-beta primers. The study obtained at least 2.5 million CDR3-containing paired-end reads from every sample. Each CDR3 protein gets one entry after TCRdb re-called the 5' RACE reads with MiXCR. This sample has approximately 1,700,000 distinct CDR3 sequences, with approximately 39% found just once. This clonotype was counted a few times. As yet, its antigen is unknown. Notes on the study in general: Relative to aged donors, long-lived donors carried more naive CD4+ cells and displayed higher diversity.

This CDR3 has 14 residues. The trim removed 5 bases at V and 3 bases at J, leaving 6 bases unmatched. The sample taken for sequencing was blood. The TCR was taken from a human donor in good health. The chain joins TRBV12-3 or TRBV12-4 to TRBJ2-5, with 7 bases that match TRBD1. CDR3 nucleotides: TGTGCCAGCAGTCGACAAGGGACAGAAGAGACCCAGTACTTC. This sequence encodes CASSRQGTEETQYF.